Below are 14 T cell receptor beta chains sequenced from a single sample in a study of tissue T cells after allogeneic stem cell transplantation. Libraries were prepared by immunoSEQ multiplex PCR; TCRdb keeps only in-frame clonotypes and omits some of them. The sample holds fewer than 10,000 clones, approximately 34% seen once. Time point specified: mouse harvest day 14 after allogeneic transplant. The graft held 10^6 splenic CD5+ T cells and 10^7 T-cell-depleted bone marrow cells. Sequenced material: skin. Receptors originate from a female BALB/c mouse given C57BL/6 T cells with graft-versus-host disease after an allogeneic hematopoietic cell transplant.

Regarding this clone: Mouse names are used for the genes. The read gets to within 1 residue of the CDR3 end, and the germline J gene fills in the rest. V and J are TRBV2 and TRBJ1-1; TRBD1 might be the D (6 bases). The CDR3 runs 13 residues. Germline-derived CDR1 and CDR2 are LGHNA and YSYQKL. V was shortened by 0 bases and J by 8 bases, with 10 bases between the two germline ends. The CDR3 sequence: CASSQEGGGEVFF. CDR3 DNA (partial): TGTGCCAGCAGCCAAGAAGGGGGAGGGGAAGTCTTC.

With respect to this clone: The genes and germline here are from mouse. The CDR3 end is not reached by the read, which stops 1 residue before it; the germline J gene fills it in. This chain connects TRBV20 to TRBJ2-3; 10 nucleotides align to TRBD2. V gave up 3 bases and J gave up 1 base; unmatched junction bases: 1. This CDR3 region has 14 residues. Germline CDR1 reads GFQATS; CDR2 reads STVNSAI. The sequenced part of the CDR3 DNA is TGTGGTGCTAGACTGGGGGGGGGTGCAGAAACGCTGTAT. This codes for CGARLGGGAETLY. In full, the CDR3 is CGARLGGGAETLYF.

As for this clone: Here the gene names and germline are mouse. The CDR3 goes on 1 residue after the read ends, and that part is filled in from the germline J gene. The chain uses TRBV26 and TRBJ1-1, with D hard to call. The CDR3 covers 14 residues. The V gene's germline CDR1 is KGHPV and CDR2 FQNQEV (reference sequence). Trimming pared 3 bases from V and 0 bases from J, leaving 8 bases between. The DNA read from the CDR3 is TGTGCCAGCAGTCTAGGGCCATCAAACACAGAAGTCTTC. It codes for CASSLGPSNTEVF. The CDR3, in full, reads CASSLGPSNTEVFF.

A few counts support this clone. The genes and germline here are from mouse. The read halts 1 residue ahead of the CDR3 end, with the missing end drawn from the germline J gene. The chain carries TRBV26 and TRBJ2-5, with D unclear. V lost 4 bases to trimming and J lost 0 bases, with 2 bases between them. Germline lookup yields CDR1 KGHPV and CDR2 FQNQEV (reference sequence). This CDR3 is 12 amino acids long. The CDR3 sequence: CASSRNQDTQYF. The sequenced CDR3 bases are TGTGCCAGCAGTCGCAACCAAGACACCCAGTAC.

Notes on this clone: The listed genes are named as in mouse. Read sequence stops 1 residue before the CDR3 end, and the germline J gene provides the missing end. The V gene is TRBV3, the J gene TRBJ1-4, with 9 bases fitting TRBD1. Unmatched junction bases numbered 2, after V lost 6 bases and J lost 3 bases. Germline lookup yields CDR1 SNHLY and CDR2 FYNGKV (reference sequence). This CDR3 has 14 amino acids. CDR3 bases read: TGTGCCAGCAGAAGGACAGGGGCCAACGAAAGATTATTT. As protein: CASRRTGANERLF. Given in full, the CDR3 is CASRRTGANERLFF.

Only a few counts were recorded for this clone. The genes and germline here are from mouse. The sequence runs out 1 residue before the end of the CDR3; the remainder is reconstructed from the germline J gene. This chain joins TRBV26 and TRBJ2-7, with 12 bases identical to TRBD1. The CDR3 is made up of 13 amino acids. Trimming took 6 bases from V and 7 from J; bases not matched to a gene: 4. Germline V gene data show CDR1 as KGHPV and CDR2 as FQNQEV (reference sequence). CDR3 in amino acids: CASSRDRGREQYF. CDR3 bases read: TGTGCCAGCAGCAGGGACAGGGGGCGGGAACAGTAC.

Regarding this clone: All gene names here are mouse names. The read falls 1 residue short of the CDR3 end, and the missing part is taken from the germline J gene. The rearrangement uses TRBV3 and TRBJ1-6; D is undetermined. TRBJ1-6 is sorted into the ORF group, with uncertain function. Trimming left V 1 base short and J 7 bases short, with 5 bases between. The CDR3 is 13 amino acids. Germline CDR1 and CDR2: SNHLY and FYNGKV (reference sequence). The covered CDR3 bases are TGTGCCAGCAGCTTAGAGCGGAATTCGCCCCTCTAC. Its translation is CASSLERNSPLY. The complete CDR3 reads CASSLERNSPLYF.

A few counts support this clone. The genes and germline here are from mouse. The missing CDR3 end, 1 residue past where the read stops, is filled in from the germline J gene. The chain recombines TRBV23 with TRBJ2-3; the table's D gene call, TRBD1, was not cross checked with the DNA. There are 15 residues in the CDR3. Germline V gene sequence: CDR1 KGHTA, CDR2 FQNQQP. The CDR3: CSSSRTGGGAETLYF. CDR3 DNA (partial): TGCTCCAGCAGTCGAACAGGGGGCGGTGCAGAAACGCTGTAT. Full variable domain (remainder filled in from reference TRBV23 and TRBJ2-3): DAAVTQKPRYLIKMKGQEAEMKCIPEKGHTAVFWYQQKQSKELKFLIYFQNQQPLDQIDMVKERFSAVCPSSSLCSLGIRTCEAEDSALYLCSSSRTGGGAETLYFGSGTRLTVL.

With respect to this clone: Gene names and germline match the mouse. Sequencing ends 1 residue short of the CDR3 end; the germline J gene provides the rest. The rearrangement uses TRBV26 and TRBJ2-7; D unclear. The ends were cut back, 2 bases at V and 6 bases at J, with 5 bases in the middle. This CDR3 contains 11 residues. CDR1 and CDR2 (germline): KGHPV, FQNQEV (reference sequence). The CDR3: CASSLRFEQYF. The DNA read from the CDR3 is TGTGCCAGCAGTCTGAGGTTTGAACAGTAC.

This clone was found a few times. The genes are named according to mouse. The CDR3 end is not reached by the read, which stops 1 residue before it; the germline J gene fills it in. V gene TRBV14 combines with J gene TRBJ2-4; D not resolved. V dropped 1 base and J dropped 3 bases, with 0 bases sitting between them. CDR1 is SGHDT, CDR2 FRDEAV, per germline. This CDR3 region has 11 residues. The CDR3 region is CASSFQNTLYF. The CDR3 bases that were read are TGTGCCAGCAGTTTCCAAAACACCTTGTAC. The full variable domain, rest sourced from reference TRBV14 and TRBJ2-4, is EAGVTQSPRYAVLQEGQAVSFWCDPISGHDTLYWYQQPRDQGPQLLVYFRDEAVIDNSQLPSDRFSAVRPKGTNSTLKIQSAKQGDTATYLCASSFQNTLYFGAGTRLSVL.

This clone is labeled medium-sized. The gene names here belong to mouse. The DNA read from the CDR3 is TGTGCCAGCGGTGAATGGGGGGGGAGCTCCTATGAACAGTAC. Translated, it gives CASGEWGGSSYEQY. The full-length CDR3 reads as CASGEWGGSSYEQYF. The V and J genes are TRBV13-2 and TRBJ2-7, with 8 nucleotides matching TRBD2. The read comes to an end 1 residue before the CDR3 does, leaving the germline J gene to fill in the end. The CDR3 extends over 15 amino acids. V lost 2 bases and J lost 0; bases outside the gene matches: 4. Germline assignment: CDR1 NNHNN and CDR2 SYGAGS (reference sequence).

Of note for this clone: Gene names refer to mouse genes. The CDR3 sequence: CASSPIRGPGSAETLYF. CDR3 DNA, as far as it was read: TGTGCCAGCAGTCCGATCAGGGGGCCCGGAAGTGCAGAAACGCTGTAT. The V call is TRBV26, the J call TRBJ2-3; 8 bases agree with TRBD1. The sequenced fragment ends 1 residue before the CDR3 boundary, so the rest is inferred from the germline J gene. The trim removed 4 bases at V and 0 bases at J, leaving 9 bases unmatched. Per germline, CDR1 KGHPV and CDR2 FQNQEV (reference sequence). The CDR3 is 17 residues long.

Of note for this clone: Gene labels here are mouse ones. The read halts 1 residue ahead of the CDR3 end, with the missing end drawn from the germline J gene. This chain links TRBV23 with TRBJ2-3; the DNA was not used to check the table's D call, TRBD2. The CDR3 runs to 15 residues. The germline gives CDR1 KGHTA, CDR2 FQNQQP. Incomplete CDR3 DNA: TGCTCCAGCAGTCAAAGACTGGGGAGTGCAGAAACGCTGTAT. Its translation: CSSSQRLGSAETLY. The whole CDR3 sequence reads CSSSQRLGSAETLYF.

Comment on this clone: The gene names here belong to mouse. The CDR3 end is not reached by the read, which stops 1 residue before it; the germline J gene fills it in. The V and J genes are TRBV2 and TRBJ2-7; 11 bases align to TRBD1. The CDR3 is 14 residues long. Trimming took 4 bases from V and 3 from J; bases not matched to a gene: 2. In germline, CDR1 is LGHNA, CDR2 YSYQKL. The sequenced CDR3 bases are TGTGCCAGCAGCCCGGGACAGGGGGTCTATGAACAGTAC. Translated: CASSPGQGVYEQY. The whole CDR3 is CASSPGQGVYEQYF.